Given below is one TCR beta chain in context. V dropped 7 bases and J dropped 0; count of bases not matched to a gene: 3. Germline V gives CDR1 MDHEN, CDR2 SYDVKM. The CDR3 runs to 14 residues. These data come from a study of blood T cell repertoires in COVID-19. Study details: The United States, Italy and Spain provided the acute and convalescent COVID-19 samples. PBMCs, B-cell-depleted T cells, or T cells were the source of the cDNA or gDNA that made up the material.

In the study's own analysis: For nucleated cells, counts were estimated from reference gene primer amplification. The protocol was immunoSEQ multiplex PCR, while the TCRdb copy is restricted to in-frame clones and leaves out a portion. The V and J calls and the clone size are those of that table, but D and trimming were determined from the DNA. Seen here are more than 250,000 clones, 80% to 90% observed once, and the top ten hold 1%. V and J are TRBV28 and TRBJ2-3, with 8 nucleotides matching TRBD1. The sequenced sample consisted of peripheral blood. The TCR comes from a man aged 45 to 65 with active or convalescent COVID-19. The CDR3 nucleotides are TGTGCCAGCACCAACAGGGGGAGCACAGATACGCAGTATTTT. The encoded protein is CASTNRGSTDTQYF.